The subject of this entry is one T cell receptor beta chain. Its target is unknown. These data are taken from a study of chemoradiotherapy in HPV16-positive cancers. Whole-study context: Candidate HPV-specific T-cell clones and common TCR motifs came from functional assays in a couple of HPV16-positive patients. Study findings and constraints: Non-HPV-specific T cells did not expand in tumors during treatment, whereas candidate HPV-specific clones and E7-related motifs did.

The CDR3 sequence is 14 residues long. Germline loops: CDR1 SGDLS, CDR2 YYNGEE. Trimming pared 0 bases from V and 9 bases from J, leaving 10 bases between. Repertoires were sampled repeatedly during chemoradiotherapy. Data came from immunoSEQ multiplex PCR; TCRdb stores just in-frame clones and leaves some out. The repertoire has about 20,000 clones, over 85% of them found once; the top ten carry roughly 17%. V usage is TRBV9 and J usage is TRBJ1-6; D unclear. The TCR originated in a human donor with HPV-associated anogenital cancer. The specimen was blood, collected from a patient who underwent chemoradiotherapy. The chain's CDR3 is CASSVDPEGSPLHF. CDR3 in DNA: TGTGCCAGCAGCGTAGACCCGGAGGGTTCACCCCTCCACTTT.